Each of the 7 T cell receptor beta chains below was sequenced from the same sample in a study of blood T cells in healthy people across ages. Combining a sample-barcoded 5' primer with a J-beta primer mix, a second PCR ran for 7 to 11 cycles. TCRdb passed the 5' RACE reads through MiXCR, listing each CDR3 protein once. This sample yields approximately 810,000 distinct CDR3 sequences, of which about 37% are seen a single time; 10% to 15% belongs to the top ten. The sequencing sample was made of blood. The receptors derive from a man between 18 and 29 years old in good health.

J is TRBJ1-2 and V is TRBV4-2; 8 bases agree with TRBD1. This CDR3 has 15 amino acids. Germline lookup yields CDR1 LGHNA and CDR2 YNFKEQ. V lost 0 bases, J lost 4 bases, and 4 bases stayed unmatched. Written as DNA, the CDR3 is TGTGCCAGCAGCCAAGAAGGGACAGGATTCTATGGCTACACCTTC. Its protein is CASSQEGTGFYGYTF.

With regard to this clonotype: One end of the junction varies from germline; a read error may be responsible. The chain combines TRBV24-1 with TRBJ2-1, with TRBD2 matching 13 bases. Per the germline V gene, CDR1 is KGHDR and CDR2 is SFDVKD. The CDR3 consists of 15 residues. CDR3 region: CAASPRTSGGTEQFF. For the CDR3, the DNA is TGTGCCGCCAGTCCGAGGACTAGCGGGGGCACTGAGCAGTTCTTC.

In this sample, this clonotype turned up a few times. This chain connects TRBV12-3 or TRBV12-4 to TRBJ2-2; the D gene could be TRBD1 or TRBD2 (5 bases each). The length of the CDR3 is 14 residues. V lost 6 bases and J 3 bases, leaving 11 bases between the germline ends. CDR3 residues: CASRSGADTGELFF. The CDR3 nucleotides read TGTGCCAGCAGGTCCGGGGCCGACACCGGGGAGCTGTTTTTT.

The rearrangement links TRBV20-1 to TRBJ1-5; possible D gene TRBD1, 5 bases. The CDR3 extends over 16 amino acids. Germline loops: CDR1 DFQATT, CDR2 SNEGSKA (reference sequence). Trimming cost V 0 bases and J 12 bases, with 24 bases left between them. The CDR3 is CSARDQFGRVSGNQHF. In DNA form, the CDR3 reads TGCAGTGCTAGAGATCAATTCGGCAGGGTATCGGGTAACCAGCATTTT.

This clonotype was seen only a few times. The chain employs TRBV4-3 and TRBJ2-3; D may be TRBD2 (6 bases). The ends were cut back, 1 base at V and 4 bases at J, with 9 bases in the middle. There are 14 residues in the CDR3. CDR1 and CDR2 from the germline V gene are LGHNA and YSLEER. The CDR3 DNA follows: TGCGCCAGCAGCCAAGCTAGCGTTGCAGATACGCAGTATTTT. Its translation: CASSQASVADTQYF.

CDR3: CSADSGNTIYF. DNA of the CDR3: TGCAGCGCCGACTCTGGAAACACCATATATTTT. The chain recombines TRBV29-1 with TRBJ1-3; D remains unclear. Germline loops: CDR1 SQVTM, CDR2 ANQGSEA. This CDR3 is built from 11 residues. V was shortened by 7 bases and J by 0 bases, with 4 bases between the two germline ends. Looking up the rest from reference TRBV29-1 and TRBJ1-3 gives the full variable domain: SAVISQKPSRDICQRGTSLTIQCQVDSQVTMMFWYRQQPGQSLTLIATANQGSEATYESGFVIDKFPISRPNLTFSTLTVSNMSPEDSSIYLCSADSGNTIYFGEGSWLTVV.

This chain connects TRBV2 to TRBJ2-5; 8 bases fit TRBD1. Germline CDR1 SNHLY, CDR2 FYNNEI. V shed 5 bases and J 5 bases; nucleotides not matched to a gene: 16. This CDR3 region has 17 residues. The CDR3 nucleotides read TGTGCCAGCAGTAACCCTCCGAGACAGGGGTTTGAGGAGACCCAGTACTTC. This sequence encodes CASSNPPRQGFEETQYF.